Listed here are 2 T cell receptor beta chains from one sample, sequenced in a study of T cell responses to AZD1222 COVID-19 vaccine. The table came from immunoSEQ multiplex PCR; TCRdb's copy has only in-frame clones and leaves some out. The data show 95,000 to 150,000 clones, approximately 92% seen once. The source was peripheral blood, collected 28 days after the second AZD1222 dose. The receptors derive from an adult who received the AZD1222 COVID-19 vaccine.

This clone was observed a handful of times. V usage is TRBV2 and J usage is TRBJ1-1; D ambiguous. CDR1 and CDR2 from the germline V gene are SNHLY and FYNNEI. Between the trimmed V and J ends, which lost 0 bases and 4 bases, there was a span of 6 bases. The CDR3 covers 13 residues. The CDR3 spells CASSEAESTEAFF. The CDR3 region has the DNA TGTGCCAGCAGTGAAGCGGAAAGCACTGAAGCTTTCTTT.

This clone has just one count. The rearrangement joins TRBV7-9 to TRBJ2-3; D not resolved. Trimming left V 2 bases short and J 0 bases short, with 6 bases between. Germline V CDR1 and CDR2: SEHNR, FQNEAQ (reference sequence). This CDR3 comprises 14 residues. CDR3 sequence: CASSLYRSTDTQYF. As DNA, the CDR3 is TGTGCCAGCAGCTTATACCGTAGCACAGATACGCAGTATTTT.